This is a list of T cell receptor beta chains from one sample in a study of CD8+CD57+ T cells in acquired aplastic anemia. Via MiXCR, TCRdb re-called the reads, giving one row per CDR3 protein. The table includes under 200,000 distinct CDR3 sequences, 70% to 80% detected once. Input material: sorted CD4+, CD8+, or CD8+CD57+ T cells (not recorded which) from PBMCs. These receptors all come from a human donor with aplastic anemia. Each CDR3 is given with its conserved first and last residue.

j_call v_call cdr3_aa
TRBJ2-2 TRBV20-1 CSARTSGNTGELFF
TRBJ2-3 TRBV12-3/TRBV12-4 CASSRLISTDTQYF
TRBJ1-1 TRBV10-3 CAIMGHGSTEAFF
TRBJ2-7 TRBV7-2 CASSVGLGNEQYF
TRBJ2-7 TRBV14 CASSRGQIYEQYF
TRBJ2-7 TRBV19 CASSTRRDRDTEQYF
TRBJ1-5 TRBV19 CASSTNSNQPQHF
TRBJ1-1 TRBV29-1 CSVDRGNTEAFF
TRBJ2-2 TRBV10-3 CAISEPGQVHGELFF
TRBJ2-5 TRBV9 CASSKGGLPETQYF
TRBJ2-7 TRBV6-5 CASRKTGSYEQYF
TRBJ2-7 TRBV7-2 CASKRKGAAYEQYF
TRBJ2-1 TRBV20-1 CSARDVAVVQFF
TRBJ1-2 TRBV7-9 CASSSERIPTF
TRBJ2-7 TRBV20-1 CSAGPGTSIYEQYF
TRBJ2-5 TRBV7-9 CASSSGTSGRAVETQYF
TRBJ2-7 TRBV11-2 CASSLWDRTYEQYF
TRBJ1-3 TRBV9 CASSVEIGNTIYF
TRBJ2-7 TRBV20-1 CSPRAGYEQYF
TRBJ1-5 TRBV15 CATSRERGSNQPQHF
TRBJ2-1 TRBV14 CASSPWRETGEQFF
TRBJ2-7 TRBV20-1 CSATGTDLYEQYF
TRBJ2-7 TRBV6-5 CASRGPLYEQYF
TRBJ1-6 TRBV20-1 CSARVPYNSPLHF
TRBJ1-5 TRBV10-2 CASSESRAGGNEHF
TRBJ2-1 TRBV20-1 CSARTTGSNEQFF
TRBJ2-1 TRBV20-1 CSAANNEQFF
TRBJ1-2 TRBV20-1 CSATRQGLNYGYTF
TRBJ2-1 TRBV7-7 CASSLLGSSDEQFF
TRBJ2-1 TRBV20-1 CSDSSGSTDEQFF
TRBJ1-1 TRBV7-9 CASSLEPGASEAFF
TRBJ2-7 TRBV2 CASSEGGASGSKEQYF
TRBJ2-1 TRBV6-4 CASSAMASSYNEQFF
TRBJ2-2 TRBV25-1 CASSDLDTGELFF
TRBJ2-3 TRBV15 CATSSDSTGGPDTQYF
TRBJ1-2 TRBV28 CASSFLDSVGGYTF
TRBJ2-5 TRBV20-1 CSARERWGQETQYF
TRBJ2-7 TRBV7-9 CASSARDSNTYEQYF
TRBJ1-2 TRBV9 CASSVARAGGNHGYTF